The rows below give T cell receptor beta chains drawn from one sample of a study of blood T cell repertoires in COVID-19. Measured with immunoSEQ multiplex PCR; TCRdb has only the in-frame clones, and not every one. The data show under 350,000 clones, about 89% seen once. Sequenced sample: peripheral blood. Receptors originate from a man aged 35 to 55 with acute or convalescent COVID-19. Each CDR3 is given with its conserved first and last residue. D genes are given only for firm matches. Size tells how often a clone was seen (once, few, many) or the class of an expanded clone, and some rows leave it out.

J gene | D gene | clone size | V gene | CDR3 DNA | CDR3 protein
TRBJ1-5 | - | - | TRBV5-8 | TGTGCCAGCAGCTTGTACGCGGATAGCAATCAGCCCCAGCATTTT | CASSLYADSNQPQHF
TRBJ2-1 | - | - | TRBV5-1 | TGCGCCAGCAGCTTGGGTCCTTCCTATGAGCAGTTCTTC | CASSLGPSYEQFF
TRBJ2-1 | - | - | TRBV2 | TGTGCCAGCAGTGGCCGAGGAGGGGAGCAGTTCTTC | CASSGRGGEQFF
TRBJ1-1 | - | - | TRBV6-2/TRBV6-3 | TGTGCCAGCAGCGTGAGGAAGGACACTGAAGCTTTCTTT | CASSVRKDTEAFF
TRBJ1-1 | - | - | TRBV2 | TGTGCCAGCAGTGAGGACAGTTTCACTGAAGCTTTCTTT | CASSEDSFTEAFF
TRBJ1-6 | TRBD1 | few | TRBV30 | TGTGCCTGGAGTTACGACAGGGTTAATTCACCCCTCCACTTT | CAWSYDRVNSPLHF
TRBJ2-7 | - | - | TRBV27 | TGTGCCAGCAGTTTATCGACGGGGGAAACCTACGAGCAGTACTTC | CASSLSTGETYEQYF
TRBJ1-2 | - | once | TRBV19 | TGTGCCAGTAGTATAGGGCCCAGGAACTATGGCTACACCTTC | CASSIGPRNYGYTF
TRBJ2-3 | TRBD1 | - | TRBV9 | TGTGCCAGCAGCGCGACTCCCGGGACAGGGTTTTCCGATACGCAGTATTTT | CASSATPGTGFSDTQYF
TRBJ1-1 | - | - | TRBV2 | TGTGCCAGCTCCGGAGGGGTGAACACTGAAGCTTTCTTT | CASSGGVNTEAFF
TRBJ1-2 | - | - | TRBV10-3 | TGTGCCATCAGTGGGCTGGTCACCGCGGGCCTCTATGGCTACACCTTC | CAISGLVTAGLYGYTF
TRBJ2-3 | TRBD2 | - | TRBV4-1 | TGCGCCAGCAGCCAAGATAGGGGCGGGGGGACAGATACGCAGTATTTT | CASSQDRGGGTDTQYF
TRBJ2-4 | TRBD2 | - | TRBV24-1 | TGTGCCACCAGTGATTTACGACTAGCGGGGGTGGGAGGAAACATTCAGTACTTC | CATSDLRLAGVGGNIQYF
TRBJ1-1 | TRBD1 | - | TRBV5-8 | TGTGCCAGCAGCCTTAACAGGGGGACTGAAGCTTTCTTT | CASSLNRGTEAFF
TRBJ2-4 | - | - | TRBV4-2 | TGTGCCAGCAGCCAAGGCCCCCAGGGGAACATTCAGTACTTC | CASSQGPQGNIQYF
TRBJ2-7 | - | - | TRBV7-2 | TGTGCCAGCAGCCCTGAATCCCGGCTAGCCTCCTACGAGCAGTACTTC | CASSPESRLASYEQYF
TRBJ2-2 | - | - | TRBV18 | TGTGCCAGCTCACCTCAGGGGTACGACACCGGGGAGCTGTTTTTT | CASSPQGYDTGELFF
TRBJ2-1 | - | - | TRBV2 | TGTGCCAGCAGTGAAAGGTGGACGGGGGAGCAGTTCTTC | CASSERWTGEQFF
TRBJ1-5 | - | - | TRBV5-1 | TGCGCCAGCAGCTTGGCCGGGGGAAACAATCAGCCCCAGCATTTT | CASSLAGGNNQPQHF
TRBJ1-1 | - | - | TRBV30 | TGTGCCTGGAAGGGGGACACCCCCTTGGGGATGAACACTGAAGCTTTCTTT | CAWKGDTPLGMNTEAFF
TRBJ2-3 | TRBD2 | - | TRBV5-1 | TGCGCCAGCAGTCGCGGACTAGCGGGGACCCTCACAGATACGCAGTATTTT | CASSRGLAGTLTDTQYF
TRBJ2-5 | - | - | TRBV7-2 | TGTGCCAGCAGCTTAGGAGGGATCTCGAAAAAGACCCAGTACTTC | CASSLGGISKKTQYF
TRBJ1-1 | - | - | TRBV11-2 | TGTGCCAGCAGGATTGCAGGGGAGAAGATTGAAGCTTTCTTT | CASRIAGEKIEAFF
TRBJ2-7 | - | - | TRBV20-1 | TGCAGTGCTAGCGCGGGGTATGAGCAGTACTTC | CSASAGYEQYF
TRBJ1-5 | - | - | TRBV10-3 | TGTGCCATCAGTGAGGCAGGGGATAGCAATCAGCCCCAGCATTTT | CAISEAGDSNQPQHF
TRBJ2-7 | - | - | TRBV6-5 | TGTGCCAGCAGGGTCACTTACCCTTACGAGCAGTACTTC | CASRVTYPYEQYF
TRBJ2-7 | - | - | TRBV27 | TGTGCCAGCAGTCCAATTCCCCCCTCCTACGAGCAGTACTTC | CASSPIPPSYEQYF
TRBJ2-1 | TRBD2 | - | TRBV10-1 | TGCGCCAGCAGCGCCGGGACTAGCGGGGGCGAGCAGTTCTTC | CASSAGTSGGEQFF
TRBJ1-6 | - | - | TRBV14 | TGTGCCAGCAGCCAAGATAGAGCCGCCCTTAATTCACCCCTCCACTTT | CASSQDRAALNSPLHF
TRBJ1-2 | TRBD1 | - | TRBV7-8 | TGTGCCAGCAGCCCCAGGGAAGGGGGCCCTCTCCACACCTTC | CASSPREGGPLHTF
TRBJ1-6 | - | - | TRBV2 | TGTGCCACCTCAGGGGATAATTCACCCCTCCACTTT | CATSGDNSPLHF
TRBJ1-1 | - | - | TRBV5-1 | TGCGCCAGCAGCCCCTGGGGGGGGAACACTGAAGCTTTCTTT | CASSPWGGNTEAFF
TRBJ2-6 | - | once | TRBV25-1 | TGTGCCAGCGTGCAGACTGGGGCCAACGTCCTGACTTTC | CASVQTGANVLTF
TRBJ1-1 | TRBD1 | - | TRBV10-3 | TGTGCCATCAGTGAGCGAGGACAGGGAGAATCAGCTTTCTTT | CAISERGQGESAFF
TRBJ2-3 | TRBD2 | - | TRBV7-9 | TGTGCCAGCAGCGTAAGCGGGAACACAGATACGCAGTATTTT | CASSVSGNTDTQYF
TRBJ2-7 | - | - | TRBV6-1 | TGTGCCAGCAGTGAAGATGTCGGGACTCAATCCTACGAGCAGTACTTC | CASSEDVGTQSYEQYF
TRBJ2-7 | - | - | TRBV3-1/TRBV3-2 | TGTGCCAGCAGCCAACGCGGGACCTACGAGCAGTACTTC | CASSQRGTYEQYF
TRBJ2-3 | - | - | TRBV5-1 | TGCGCCAGCAGCGTCGGGACTCCCATTTCCAGGCCAGATACGCAGTATTTT | CASSVGTPISRPDTQYF
TRBJ1-4 | - | - | TRBV29-1 | TGCAGCGTGAAGACATACACTAATGAAAAACTGTTTTTT | CSVKTYTNEKLFF
TRBJ1-5 | TRBD1 | - | TRBV27 | TGTGCCAGCAGTTTAAACAGGGGGAATCAGCCCCAGCATTTT | CASSLNRGNQPQHF
TRBJ1-2 | TRBD1 | - | TRBV2 | TGTGCCAGCAGTCCTACAGGGGCCTATGGCTACACCTTC | CASSPTGAYGYTF